This T cell receptor (beta chain) came from a study of blood T cell repertoires in COVID-19. For the study at large: Sources were T cells, B-cell-depleted T cells, or PBMCs; the material itself was cDNA or gDNA.

Original handling: Scientists estimated how many nucleated cells there were by amplifying reference gene primers. Measured with immunoSEQ multiplex PCR; TCRdb has only the in-frame clones, and not every one. The DNA gave D and trimming, while V, J and clone size come from that table. The table lists some 300,000 clones, about nine tenths of them singletons, with roughly 7% in the top ten. The sample comprised peripheral blood. This TCR came from a woman in her 30s who had recovered from COVID-19.

CDR3 DNA: TGTGCCAGCAGCCGCCCGGAGGGGGCGCACACCGGGGAGCTGTTTTTT. Its translation is CASSRPEGAHTGELFF. The V and J genes are TRBV3-1 (or the pseudogene TRBV3-2) and TRBJ2-2, with TRBD1 as a possible D gene (7 bases). The V end was cut by 4 bases, the J end by 3 bases, with 15 bases between. Germline CDR1 is LGHDT and CDR2 is YNNKEL (reference sequence). CDR3 length: 16 amino acids.